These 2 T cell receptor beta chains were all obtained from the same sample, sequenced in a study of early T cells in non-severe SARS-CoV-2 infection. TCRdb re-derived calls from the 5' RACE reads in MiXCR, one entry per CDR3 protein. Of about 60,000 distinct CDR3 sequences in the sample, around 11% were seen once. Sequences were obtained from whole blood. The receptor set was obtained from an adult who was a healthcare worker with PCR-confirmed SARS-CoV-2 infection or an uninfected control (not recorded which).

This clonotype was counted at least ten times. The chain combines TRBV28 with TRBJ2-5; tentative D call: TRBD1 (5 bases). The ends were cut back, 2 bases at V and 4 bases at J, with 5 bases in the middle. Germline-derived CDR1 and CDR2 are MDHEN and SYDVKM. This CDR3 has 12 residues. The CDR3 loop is CASSLQGETQYF. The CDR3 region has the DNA TGTGCCAGCAGTTTACAGGGAGAGACCCAGTACTTC.

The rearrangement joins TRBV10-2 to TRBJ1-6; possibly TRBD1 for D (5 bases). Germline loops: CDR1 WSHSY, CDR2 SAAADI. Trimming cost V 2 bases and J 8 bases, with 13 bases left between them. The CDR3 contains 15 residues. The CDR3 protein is CASSEGAGVYSPLHF. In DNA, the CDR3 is TGCGCCAGCAGTGAGGGGGCCGGGGTTTATTCACCCCTCCACTTT.